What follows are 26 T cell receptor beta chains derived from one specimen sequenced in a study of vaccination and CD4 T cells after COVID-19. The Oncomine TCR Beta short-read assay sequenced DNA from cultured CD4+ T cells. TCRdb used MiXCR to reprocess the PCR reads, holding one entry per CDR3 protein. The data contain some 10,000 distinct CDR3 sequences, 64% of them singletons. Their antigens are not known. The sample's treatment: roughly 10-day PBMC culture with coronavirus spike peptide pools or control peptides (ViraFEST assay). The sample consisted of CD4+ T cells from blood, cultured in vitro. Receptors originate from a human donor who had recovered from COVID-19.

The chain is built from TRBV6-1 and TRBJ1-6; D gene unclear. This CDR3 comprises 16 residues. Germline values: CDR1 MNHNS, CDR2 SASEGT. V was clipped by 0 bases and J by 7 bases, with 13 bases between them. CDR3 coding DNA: TGTGCCAGCAGTGAAGCCCACACGCGGAGAAATTCACCCCTCCACTTT. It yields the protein CASSEAHTRRNSPLHF.

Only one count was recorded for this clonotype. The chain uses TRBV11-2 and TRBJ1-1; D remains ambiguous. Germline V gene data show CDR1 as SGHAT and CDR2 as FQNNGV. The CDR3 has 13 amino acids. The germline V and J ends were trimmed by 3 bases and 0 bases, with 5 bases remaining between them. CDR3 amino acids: CASSLGLNTEAFF. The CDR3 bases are TGTGCCAGCAGCTTGGGCCTGAACACTGAAGCTTTCTTT. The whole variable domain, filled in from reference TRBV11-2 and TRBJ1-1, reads EAGVAQSPRYKIIEKRQSVAFWCNPISGHATLYWYQQILGQGPKLLIQFQNNGVVDDSQLPKDRFSAERLKGVDSTLKIQPAKLEDSAVYLCASSLGLNTEAFFGQGTRLTVV.

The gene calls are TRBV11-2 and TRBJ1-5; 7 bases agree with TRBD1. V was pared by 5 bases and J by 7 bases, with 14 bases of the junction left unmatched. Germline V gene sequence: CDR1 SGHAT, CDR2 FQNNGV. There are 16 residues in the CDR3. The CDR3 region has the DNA TGTGCCAGCAGCCCGTCCTCGACAGGGAGTGACCAGCCCCAGCATTTT. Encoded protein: CASSPSSTGSDQPQHF.

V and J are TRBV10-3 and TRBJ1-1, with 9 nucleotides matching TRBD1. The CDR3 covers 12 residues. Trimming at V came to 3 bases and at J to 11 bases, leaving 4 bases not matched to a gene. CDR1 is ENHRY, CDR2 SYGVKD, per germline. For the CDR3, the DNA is TGTGCCATCAGTGACGACAGGGGGAAGGCTTTCTTT. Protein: CAISDDRGKAFF.

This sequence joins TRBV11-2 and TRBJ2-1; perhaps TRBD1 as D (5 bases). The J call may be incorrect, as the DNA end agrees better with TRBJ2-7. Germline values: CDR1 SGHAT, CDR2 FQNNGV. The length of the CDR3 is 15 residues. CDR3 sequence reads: CASSLVAGPSYEQYF. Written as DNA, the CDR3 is TGTGCCAGCAGCTTAGTCGCAGGGCCCTCCTACGAGCAGTACTTC.

In nucleotides, the CDR3 is TGTGCCTGGAGTGAGTTCTACAATGAGCAGTTCTTC. As protein: CAWSEFYNEQFF. The genes are TRBV30 and TRBJ2-1; no firm D call. This CDR3 is 12 amino acids long. Trimming stripped 1 base from V and 3 bases from J, with 4 bases between. CDR1 is GTSNPN, CDR2 SVGIG, per germline (reference sequence).

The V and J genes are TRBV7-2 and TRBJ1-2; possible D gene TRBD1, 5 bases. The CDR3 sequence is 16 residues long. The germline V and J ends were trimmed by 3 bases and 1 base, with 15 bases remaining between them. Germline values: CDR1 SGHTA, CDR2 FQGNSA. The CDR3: CASSLANQGDNYGYTF. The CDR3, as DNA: TGTGCCAGCAGCTTGGCCAACCAGGGAGATAACTATGGCTACACCTTC. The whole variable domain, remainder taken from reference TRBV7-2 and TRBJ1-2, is GAGVSQSPSNKVTEKGKDVELRCDPISGHTALYWYRQSLGQGLEFLIYFQGNSAPDKSGLPSDRFSAERTGGSVSTLTIQRTQQEDSAVYLCASSLANQGDNYGYTFGSGTRLTVV.

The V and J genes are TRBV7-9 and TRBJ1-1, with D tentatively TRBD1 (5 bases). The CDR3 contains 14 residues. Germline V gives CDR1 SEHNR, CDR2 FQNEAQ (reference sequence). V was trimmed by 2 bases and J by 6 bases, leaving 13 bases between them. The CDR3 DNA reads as TGTGCCAGCAGCTTATGGGGGGTAACCGCTGAAGCTTTCTTT. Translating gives CASSLWGVTAEAFF.

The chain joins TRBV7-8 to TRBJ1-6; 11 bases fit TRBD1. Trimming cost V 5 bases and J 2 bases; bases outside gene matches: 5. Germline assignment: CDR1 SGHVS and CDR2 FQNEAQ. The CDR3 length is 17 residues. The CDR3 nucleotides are TGTGCCAGCAGCAATCGGACAGGGGGCGCCTATAATTCACCCCTCCACTTT. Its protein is CASSNRTGGAYNSPLHF.

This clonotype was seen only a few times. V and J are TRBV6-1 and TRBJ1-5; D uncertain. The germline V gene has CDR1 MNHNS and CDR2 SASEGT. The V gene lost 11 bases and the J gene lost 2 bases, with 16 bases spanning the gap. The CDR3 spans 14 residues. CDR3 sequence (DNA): TGTGCCGGAGGGTTACATTTGGGCAATCAGCCCCAGCATTTT. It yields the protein CAGGLHLGNQPQHF.

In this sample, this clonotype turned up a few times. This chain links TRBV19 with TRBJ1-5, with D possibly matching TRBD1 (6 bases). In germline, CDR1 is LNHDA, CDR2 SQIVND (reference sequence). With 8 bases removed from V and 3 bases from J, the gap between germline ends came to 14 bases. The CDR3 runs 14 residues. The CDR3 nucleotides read TGTGCCAGTTCGACTGACAGGTACAATCAGCCCCAGCATTTT. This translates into CASSTDRYNQPQHF.

The CDR3 is CASSTGQPQHF. The CDR3 DNA is TGTGCCAGCAGTACGGGTCAGCCCCAGCATTTT. The chain recombines TRBV12-3 or TRBV12-4 with TRBJ1-5; D gene uncertain. The CDR3 contains 11 residues. V was cut by 5 bases and J by 6 bases, with 5 bases left in between.

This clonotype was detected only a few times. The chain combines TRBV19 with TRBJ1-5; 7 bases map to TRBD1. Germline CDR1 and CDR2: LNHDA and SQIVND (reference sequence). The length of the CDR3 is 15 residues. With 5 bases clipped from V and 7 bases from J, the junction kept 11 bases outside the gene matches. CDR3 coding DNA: TGTGCCAGTAGTCCGAGTCAGGGGGGAAGACAGCCCCAGCATTTT. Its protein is CASSPSQGGRQPQHF.

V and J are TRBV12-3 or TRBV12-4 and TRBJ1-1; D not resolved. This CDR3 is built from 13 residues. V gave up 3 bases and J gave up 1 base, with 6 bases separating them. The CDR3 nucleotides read TGTGCCAGCAGTTTCCAGACGAACACTGAAGCTTTCTTT. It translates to CASSFQTNTEAFF.

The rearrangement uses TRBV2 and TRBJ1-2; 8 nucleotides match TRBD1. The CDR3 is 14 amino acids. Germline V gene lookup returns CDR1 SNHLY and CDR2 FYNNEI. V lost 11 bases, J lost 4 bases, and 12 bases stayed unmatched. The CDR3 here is CARQGQGLPYGYTF. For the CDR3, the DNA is TGTGCCCGACAGGGGCAAGGTCTCCCCTATGGCTACACCTTC.

DNA of the CDR3: TGTGCCATCGGCGCTCCGGTAAGAGGGATCGAGCAGTACTTC. Translation gives CAIGAPVRGIEQYF. This chain joins TRBV10-3 and TRBJ2-7, with D perhaps TRBD2 (5 bases). This CDR3 comprises 14 residues. Germline CDR1 reads ENHRY; CDR2 reads SYGVKD. V lost 8 bases, J lost 6 bases, and 20 bases lay in between.

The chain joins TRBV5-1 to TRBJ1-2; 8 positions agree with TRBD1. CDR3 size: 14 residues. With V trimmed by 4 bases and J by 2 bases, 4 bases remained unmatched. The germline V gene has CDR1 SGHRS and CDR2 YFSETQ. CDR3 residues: CASSRGQGNYGYTF. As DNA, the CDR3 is TGCGCCAGCAGCAGAGGACAGGGAAACTATGGCTACACCTTC.

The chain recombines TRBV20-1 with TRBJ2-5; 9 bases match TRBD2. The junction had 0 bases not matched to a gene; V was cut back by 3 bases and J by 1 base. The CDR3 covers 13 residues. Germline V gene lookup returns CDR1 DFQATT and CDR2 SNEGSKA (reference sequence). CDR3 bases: TGCAGTGCTAGGACTAGCGGCCAAGAGACCCAGTACTTC. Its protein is CSARTSGQETQYF.

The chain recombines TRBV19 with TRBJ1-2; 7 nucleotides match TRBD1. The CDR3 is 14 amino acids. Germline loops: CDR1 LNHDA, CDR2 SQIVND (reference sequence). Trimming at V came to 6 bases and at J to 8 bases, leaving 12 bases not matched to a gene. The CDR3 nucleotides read TGTGCCAGTAGCCCACCCCCGACAGGGACCGGCTACACCTTC. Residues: CASSPPPTGTGYTF.

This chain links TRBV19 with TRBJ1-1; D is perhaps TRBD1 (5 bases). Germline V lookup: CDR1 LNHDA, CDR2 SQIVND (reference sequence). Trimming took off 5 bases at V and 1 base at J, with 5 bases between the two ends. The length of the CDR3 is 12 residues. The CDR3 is CASSDRNTEAFF. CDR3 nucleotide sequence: TGTGCCAGTAGTGACAGGAACACTGAAGCTTTCTTT.

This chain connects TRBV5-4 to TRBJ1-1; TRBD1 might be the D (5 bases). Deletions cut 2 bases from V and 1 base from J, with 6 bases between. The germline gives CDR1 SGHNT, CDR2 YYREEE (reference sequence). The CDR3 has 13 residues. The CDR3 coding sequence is TGTGCCAGCAGCTTCCAGGGGAACACTGAAGCTTTCTTT. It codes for CASSFQGNTEAFF.

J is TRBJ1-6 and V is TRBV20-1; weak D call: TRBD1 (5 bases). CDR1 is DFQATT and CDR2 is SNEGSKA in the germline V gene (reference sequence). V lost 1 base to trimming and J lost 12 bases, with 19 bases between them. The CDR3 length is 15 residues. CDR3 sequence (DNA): TGCAGTGCTAGAGTGGGAGGGGCAGGACAAGAACCCCTCCACTTT. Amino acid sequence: CSARVGGAGQEPLHF.

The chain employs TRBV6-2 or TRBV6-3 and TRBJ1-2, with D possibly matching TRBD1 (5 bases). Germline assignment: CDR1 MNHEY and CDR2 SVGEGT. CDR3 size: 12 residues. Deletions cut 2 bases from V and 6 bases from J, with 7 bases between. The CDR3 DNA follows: TGTGCCAGCAGTTACGGGGGGAATGGCTACACCTTC. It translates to CASSYGGNGYTF.

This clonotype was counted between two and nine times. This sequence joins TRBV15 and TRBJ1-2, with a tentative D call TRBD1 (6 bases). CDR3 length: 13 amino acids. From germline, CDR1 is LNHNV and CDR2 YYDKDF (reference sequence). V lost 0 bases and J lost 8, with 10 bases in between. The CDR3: CATSRDPGEGYTF. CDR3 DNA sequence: TGTGCCACCAGCAGAGATCCAGGGGAAGGCTACACCTTC.

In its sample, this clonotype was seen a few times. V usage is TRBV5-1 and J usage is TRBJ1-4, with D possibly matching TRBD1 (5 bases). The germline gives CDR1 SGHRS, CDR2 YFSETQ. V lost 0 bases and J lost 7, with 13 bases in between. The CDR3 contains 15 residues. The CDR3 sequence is CASSLGWQGGEKLFF. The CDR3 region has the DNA TGCGCCAGCAGCTTGGGTTGGCAGGGAGGTGAAAAACTGTTTTTT.

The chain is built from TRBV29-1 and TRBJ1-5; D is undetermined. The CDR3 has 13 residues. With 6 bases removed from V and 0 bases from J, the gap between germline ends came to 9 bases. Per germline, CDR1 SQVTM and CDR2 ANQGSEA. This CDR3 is CSVLPGSNQPQHF. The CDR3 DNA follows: TGCAGCGTCCTTCCAGGTAGCAATCAGCCCCAGCATTTT.